What follows describes a single TCR beta chain. PCR was performed using 60 Vbeta and 13 Jbeta primers. Method: immunoSEQ multiplex PCR; TCRdb's copy keeps in-frame clones and lacks some. The sample holds 80,000 to 100,000 clones. The data were obtained in a study of cytomegalovirus exposure and HLA in healthy donors. The CDR3 contains 17 residues. Trimming stripped 6 bases from V and 0 bases from J, with 17 bases between. Germline assignment: CDR1 SEHNR and CDR2 FQNEAQ (reference sequence). This receptor was identified in a man between 45 and 60 years old in good health and CMV-seropositive. The specimen was PBMCs. This rearrangement joins TRBV7-9 to TRBJ2-2, with D perhaps TRBD2 (6 bases). In nucleotides, the CDR3 is TGTGCCAGCAGGGCGGGGTGGAGCGGAACGAACACCGGGGAGCTGTTTTTT. Protein: CASRAGWSGTNTGELFF.